This T cell receptor (beta chain) was observed in a study of T cell repertoires in cytomegalovirus infection (dated by TCRdb to between 2018 and 2021). About the study as a whole: The HLA type of each donor mattered for the analysis, because public TCR beta signatures pointed to carriage of CMV infection along with the matching HLA type.

Beyond this particular receptor, the publication reports: The ex vivo response was dominated by HLA-C-restricted CMV-specific TCR beta clonotypes, which also provided the single most frequent clonotype in two of eight donors. Cumulative frequency of public TCR beta family members discriminated carriers of CMV infection plus the relevant HLA type in this cohort and an independent roughly 340-donor cohort.

A note on this clonotype: Its cognate antigen has yet to be identified. No base-level quality is on record; no much larger clone is a single base apart.

TCRdb names Illumina HiSeq 1500 as the instrument used. TCRdb reprocessing: public reads trimmed at Q25 with fastp, clones called with MiXCR, in-frame beta chains kept. Identical CDR3 protein sequences are pooled into one entry, listed with their most common genes and DNA. The sample table lists 350,000 to 450,000 distinct CDR3 sequences, 15% to 20% of them with a count of one. Of the sample, around 10% falls within the top ten clones. The specimen sequenced was PBMCs. This receptor was taken from a human donor in good health (CMV status not recorded). Some clones in this sample may be carry-over from other donors' samples.

The DNA is TGCGCCAGCAGTGACCCGGGACAGGGGATCGACGAGCAGTACTTC. It translates to CASSDPGQGIDEQYF. The rearrangement joined TRBV10-1 to TRBJ2-7; 10 central bases correspond to TRBD1. CDR1 WNHNN and CDR2 SYGVQD were looked up in the germline V gene (reference sequence). From its cysteine to its phenylalanine, the CDR3 spans 15 amino acids. This entry keeps only the CDR3 DNA: 45 bases, framed from base 1. V lost 3 bases and J lost 5 bases, and the count of bases not matched to a germline gene is 7.